The 20 T cell receptor beta chains in this list originate from one sample, sequenced in a study of vaccination and CD4 T cells after COVID-19. As for treatment: roughly 11-day PBMC culture with coronavirus spike peptide pools or control peptides (ViraFEST assay). Cultured CD4+ T-cell DNA underwent Oncomine TCR Beta short-read sequencing. TCRdb used MiXCR to reprocess the PCR reads, holding one entry per CDR3 protein. The table lists around 20,000 distinct CDR3 sequences, roughly 40% of them singletons. For these TCRs, the target antigens are not known. The sample in question was CD4+ T cells from blood, cultured in vitro, obtained after SARS-CoV-2 vaccination. These receptors were collected from a human donor who had recovered from COVID-19.

This clonotype came up a few times. The rearrangement links TRBV20-1 to TRBJ1-6; D ambiguous. The CDR3 spans 14 residues. Germline assignment: CDR1 DFQATT and CDR2 SNEGSKA (reference sequence). V lost 3 bases and J lost 5, with 11 bases in between. In DNA, the CDR3 is TGCAGTGCTAGGGCATTACTCCATAATTCACCCCTCCACTTT. Amino acid sequence: CSARALLHNSPLHF.

The CDR3 loop is CASSAPDRGNTEAFF. For the CDR3, the DNA is TGTGCCAGCAGCGCCCCGGACAGGGGTAACACTGAAGCTTTCTTT. This sequence joins TRBV21-1 and TRBJ1-1; the D call TRBD1 from the table was never checked on the DNA. TRBV21-1 is a pseudogene segment. The length of the CDR3 is 15 residues.

The chain couples TRBV24-1 to TRBJ2-7; no firm D call. CDR1 is KGHDR, CDR2 SFDVKD, per germline. This CDR3 is 14 amino acids long. V was cut by 5 bases and J by 4 bases, with 14 bases left in between. In DNA form, the CDR3 reads TGTGCCACCAGTGGCTCTAGTCATCCGTACGAGCAGTACTTC. Amino acids: CATSGSSHPYEQYF.

The J gene is TRBJ1-6, the V gene TRBV6-5; TRBD1 agrees at 7 bases. Germline V gene data show CDR1 as MNHEY and CDR2 as SVGAGI. The CDR3 covers 14 residues. V dropped 6 bases and J dropped 7; count of bases not matched to a gene: 6. The CDR3 sequence is CASSYDRANSPLHF. The CDR3 coding sequence is TGTGCCAGCAGCTACGACAGGGCAAATTCACCCCTCCACTTT.

The chain joins TRBV30 to TRBJ1-1; TRBD1 is a possible D gene (5 bases). The germline gives CDR1 GTSNPN, CDR2 SVGIG (reference sequence). The CDR3 has 11 amino acids. V gave up 6 bases and J gave up 7 bases, with 12 bases separating them. The CDR3 bases are TGTGCCTGTTTAAGGGGAGATGAAGCTTTCTTT. It translates to CACLRGDEAFF.

This clonotype has only a few counts. The chain employs TRBV7-6 and TRBJ1-1; 7 nucleotides line up with TRBD1. The CDR3 length is 14 residues. Germline V lookup: CDR1 SGHVS, CDR2 FNYEAQ. V shed 5 bases, J shed 3 bases, and the junction held 6 bases outside the gene matches. CDR3 in amino acids: CASSSRQGDTEAFF. In DNA, the CDR3 is TGTGCCAGCAGCAGCCGACAGGGCGACACTGAAGCTTTCTTT.

Notes on this clonotype: Sequence at one end of the junction differs from germline and may be a read error. V gene TRBV6-1 combines with J gene TRBJ1-2, with D uncertain. CDR3 length: 14 amino acids. Germline CDR1 and CDR2: MNHNS and SASEGT. The CDR3 DNA reads TGTGCCAGCAGGGAAGTGGGCAGGAACTATGGCTACACCTTC. Translating gives CASREVGRNYGYTF.

This clonotype was counted a few times. CDR3 sequence: CASSPSGVYGEQFF. The CDR3 DNA follows: TGTGCCAGCAGTCCTAGCGGGGTTTACGGTGAGCAGTTCTTC. The chain uses TRBV6-4 and TRBJ2-1; the match to TRBD2 covers 9 bases. Looked up from germline, CDR1 is MRHNA and CDR2 is SNTAGT. The J segment lost 9 bases and the V segment lost 5 bases, leaving 8 bases of the junction unmatched. The CDR3 is made up of 14 amino acids.

V gene TRBV7-6 combines with J gene TRBJ2-7; D not certain. V dropped 5 bases and J dropped 6 bases, with 11 bases sitting between them. This CDR3 is built from 12 residues. In germline, CDR1 is SGHVS, CDR2 FNYEAQ. This chain's CDR3 is CASSLRVGEQYF. CDR3 nucleotide sequence: TGTGCCAGCAGCCTACGAGTGGGCGAGCAGTACTTC.

This clonotype was seen a few times. The chain joins TRBV6-5 to TRBJ2-1, with 12 bases identical to TRBD1. Germline CDR1 reads MNHEY; CDR2 reads SVGAGI. The V gene end was trimmed by 2 bases and the J gene end by 13 bases; junction bases not matched to a gene: 6. This CDR3 region has 14 residues. CDR3 sequence reads: CASSYGTGGSFQFF. For the CDR3, the DNA is TGTGCCAGCAGTTACGGGACAGGGGGCAGTTTTCAGTTCTTC.

To note about this clonotype: The junction differs from germline at one of its ends, possibly a read error. The genes are TRBV11-3 and TRBJ2-2, with D unclear. Germline assignment: CDR1 SGHNT and CDR2 YENEEA. This CDR3 comprises 12 residues. The CDR3 DNA is TGTGCCAGCAGCTCCAACAACGGGGAGCTGTTTTTT. Translated: CASSSNNGELFF. Full variable domain (missing parts from reference TRBV11-3 and TRBJ2-2): EAGVVQSPRYKIIEKKQPVAFWCNPISGHNTLYWYLQNLGQGPELLIRYENEEAVDDSQLPKDRFSAERLKGVDSTLKIQPAELGDSAVYLCASSSNNGELFFGEGSRLTVL.

This chain joins TRBV20-1 and TRBJ1-1; no firm D call. V was trimmed by 1 base and J by 0 bases, leaving 9 bases between them. Germline CDR1 and CDR2: DFQATT and SNEGSKA (reference sequence). This CDR3 spans 14 amino acids. CDR3 loop: CSARAHRLNTEAFF. The CDR3 DNA reads as TGCAGTGCTAGAGCGCACAGACTGAACACTGAAGCTTTCTTT.

In this sample, this clonotype turned up a few times. The chain combines TRBV12-3 or TRBV12-4 with TRBJ1-2; D perhaps matches TRBD1 (5 bases). V shed 7 bases and J shed 7 bases, with 16 bases lying between them. This CDR3 has 13 amino acids. CDR3 nucleotides: TGTGCCAGCACCCTCCGGGACTCGTCTGGCTACACCTTC. It translates to CASTLRDSSGYTF.

This clonotype showed up just a few times. The rearrangement uses TRBV28 and TRBJ1-5, with D hard to call. The CDR3 sequence is 17 residues long. Per the germline V gene, CDR1 is MDHEN and CDR2 is SYDVKM. Trimming left V 5 bases short and J 0 bases short, with 17 bases between. CDR3 nucleotide sequence: TGTGCCAGCAGTACTTACTGGGGTGTCTATAGCAATCAGCCCCAGCATTTT. It translates to CASSTYWGVYSNQPQHF.

This clonotype was seen a handful of times. The chain couples TRBV24-1 to TRBJ1-5; maybe TRBD1 (5 bases). Between the trimmed V and J ends, which lost 5 bases and 5 bases, there was a span of 15 bases. Looked up from germline, CDR1 is KGHDR and CDR2 is SFDVKD. The CDR3 is 15 residues long. The CDR3 region is CATSGSGGLDQPQHF. In DNA, the CDR3 is TGTGCCACCAGTGGATCCGGGGGTCTCGATCAGCCCCAGCATTTT.

V is TRBV7-9 and J is TRBJ1-1, with TRBD1 as a possible D gene (5 bases). V was pared by 0 bases and J by 1 base, with 9 bases between. Germline CDR1 reads SEHNR; CDR2 reads FQNEAQ (reference sequence). The CDR3 has 15 amino acids. CDR3 DNA sequence: TGTGCCAGCAGCTTAGCTATGGGACGGAACACTGAAGCTTTCTTT. Protein: CASSLAMGRNTEAFF. The whole variable domain, remainder taken from reference TRBV7-9 and TRBJ1-1, is DTGVSQNPRHKITKRGQNVTFRCDPISEHNRLYWYRQTLGQGPEFLTYFQNEAQLEKSRLLSDRFSAERPKGSFSTLEIQRTEQGDSAMYLCASSLAMGRNTEAFFGQGTRLTVV.

This clonotype was found a few times. The V call is TRBV7-2, the J call TRBJ1-1, with 7 bases lining up with TRBD1. This CDR3 comprises 13 residues. The J segment lost 4 bases and the V segment lost 7 bases, leaving 6 bases of the junction unmatched. The germline gives CDR1 SGHTA, CDR2 FQGNSA. CDR3 in DNA: TGTGCCAGCACCAGACGACAGGGCACTGAAGCTTTCTTT. Amino acids: CASTRRQGTEAFF. Filled out from reference TRBV7-2 and TRBJ1-1, the complete variable domain reads GAGVSQSPSNKVTEKGKDVELRCDPISGHTALYWYRQSLGQGLEFLIYFQGNSAPDKSGLPSDRFSAERTGGSVSTLTIQRTQQEDSAVYLCASTRRQGTEAFFGQGTRLTVV.

This clonotype turned up a few times. The chain has TRBV2 and TRBJ2-5; D not resolved. The CDR3 has 13 residues. Trimming left V 6 bases short and J 0 bases short, with 8 bases between. Germline lookup yields CDR1 SNHLY and CDR2 FYNNEI. As DNA, the CDR3 is TGTGCCAGCAGCCAGGAACACCAAGAGACCCAGTACTTC. It is translated as CASSQEHQETQYF. The full variable domain, rest sourced from reference TRBV2 and TRBJ2-5, is EPEVTQTPSHQVTQMGQEVILRCVPISNHLYFYWYRQILGQKVEFLVSFYNNEISEKSEIFDDQFSVERPDGSNFTLKIRSTKLEDSAMYFCASSQEHQETQYFGPGTRLLVL.

Only one count was recorded for this clonotype. The chain employs TRBV18 and TRBJ2-5; the match to TRBD1 covers 9 bases. CDR1 is KGHSH and CDR2 is LQKENI in the germline V gene. The length of the CDR3 is 13 residues. Trimming removed 3 bases from V and 5 bases from J; junction bases left unmatched: 1. CDR3 DNA sequence: TGTGCCAGCTCACCGGACAGGGGTGAGACCCAGTACTTC. Translated: CASSPDRGETQYF.

The chain joins TRBV7-2 to TRBJ1-1, with TRBD1 as a possible D gene (5 bases). CDR1 and CDR2 from the germline V gene are SGHTA and FQGNSA. This CDR3 has 14 residues. V was trimmed by 5 bases and J by 1 base, leaving 11 bases between them. The CDR3 DNA reads TGTGCCAGCAGCCCAGGGACTCCGAACACTGAAGCTTTCTTT. This gives the protein CASSPGTPNTEAFF.